Below, one TCR beta chain is given with its context. Antigen specificity is unknown. Naive CD8 cells comprised CD45RO-negative, CCR7-positively selected cells, excluding terminally differentiated effector memory CD45RA+ cells. The V gene's germline CDR1 is SGHRS and CDR2 YFSETQ. The CDR3 spans 15 residues. The ends were cut back, 3 bases at V and 3 bases at J, with 15 bases in the middle. Each cell subset's genomic DNA was divided evenly among several immunoSEQ plates. The table came from immunoSEQ multiplex PCR; TCRdb's copy has only in-frame clones and leaves some out. The profile shows roughly 2.1 million clones, under 95% of them singletons. This record comes from a study of shared clonotypes between healthy human individuals. As for the study in general: In total, the donors were two women and three men aged 18 to 49. Study-wide results and caveats: Among donors, sharing of clonotypes was expected to be affected by sequencing depth. Despite large depth, rarefaction showed incomplete sorted-subset sequencing.

The chain joins TRBV5-1 to TRBJ1-1; maybe TRBD1 (5 bases). Sequencing input: naive CD8+ T cells from PBMCs. The TCR was taken from a man aged 18 to 30 in good health. Some clones in this sample may be carry-over from other donors' samples. For the CDR3, the DNA is TGCGCCAGCAGCTGGGCCAGGGAAGGGGACACTGAAGCTTTCTTT. Its protein product is CASSWAREGDTEAFF.